Sequencing of this T cell receptor beta chain was carried out in a study of blood T cell repertoires in COVID-19. On the study more broadly: Samples came from the United States, Italy and Spain, spanning acute and convalescent COVID-19. Nucleic acid was either cDNA or gDNA, and it came from T cells, B-cell-depleted T cells, or PBMCs.

Losses at the gene ends were 5 bases for V and 1 base for J; bases not matched to a gene: 1. Germline CDR1 and CDR2: GTSNPN and SVGIG (reference sequence). The CDR3 loop spans 12 amino acids. Per the study methods: Cell counts per sample came from amplifying reference gene primers. Some clones are missing from TCRdb's copy, which holds only in-frame ones; the method was immunoSEQ multiplex PCR. That table is the source of V, J and clone size, and D and trimming were worked out from the DNA. The sample includes some 260,000 clones, approximately 88% of them seen just once. This chain links TRBV30 with TRBJ1-1; 7 bases line up with TRBD1. Sample: peripheral blood. This TCR came from a woman younger than 45 with acute or convalescent COVID-19. CDR3 amino acids: CAWDRENTEAFF. The CDR3 coding sequence is TGTGCCTGGGACAGGGAGAACACTGAAGCTTTCTTT.